This TCR beta chain was found in a study of T cell responses to AZD1222 COVID-19 vaccine. CDR3 length: 15 amino acids. CDR1 and CDR2 from the germline V gene are MNHEY and SVGAGI. V lost 5 bases and J lost 3, with 16 bases in between. Of note for this clone: Its antigen remains unknown.

Notes on the study in general: The donors showed a predominance of white British ancestry and of females, with possible underestimation of clonal diversity.

This table comes from immunoSEQ multiplex PCR, and its TCRdb copy is limited to in-frame clones, with some not included. The sample records some 140,000 clones, about 87% being singletons. The sequence was collected from an adult in good health. This chain uses TRBV6-5 with TRBJ2-5, with D unclear. Sequenced material: peripheral blood, taken on day 0 of AZD1222 vaccination. CDR3 sequence: CASSHTSAPKETQYF. The CDR3 DNA reads as TGTGCCAGCAGTCATACTTCAGCGCCCAAAGAGACCCAGTACTTC.